This TCR beta chain was profiled in a study of cytomegalovirus exposure and HLA in healthy donors. General study points: While the bulk of TCR sequences proved rare, some public TCRs turned up in many donors.

With respect to this clone: Its target is not known.

Germline lookup yields CDR1 SGHRS and CDR2 YFSETQ. The CDR3 consists of 18 residues. V gave up 4 bases and J gave up 6 bases; unmatched junction bases: 16. Measured with immunoSEQ multiplex PCR; TCRdb has only the in-frame clones, and not every one. This table holds around 300,000 clones, around 87% found once. The TCR sequence derives from a woman aged 18 to 35 in good health and CMV-seronegative. The chain links TRBV5-1 to TRBJ1-2; 12 bases are shared with TRBD1. Sequenced: PBMCs. The CDR3 spells CASSPLTGTGGGLNGYTF. CDR3 in DNA: TGCGCCAGCAGCCCCCTAACCGGGACAGGGGGCGGATTGAATGGCTACACCTTC. The full variable domain, rest sourced from reference TRBV5-1 and TRBJ1-2, is KAGVTQTPRYLIKTRGQQVTLSCSPISGHRSVSWYQQTPGQGLQFLFEYFSETQRNKGNFPGRFSGRQFSNSRSEMNVSTLELGDSALYLCASSPLTGTGGGLNGYTFGSGTRLTVV.